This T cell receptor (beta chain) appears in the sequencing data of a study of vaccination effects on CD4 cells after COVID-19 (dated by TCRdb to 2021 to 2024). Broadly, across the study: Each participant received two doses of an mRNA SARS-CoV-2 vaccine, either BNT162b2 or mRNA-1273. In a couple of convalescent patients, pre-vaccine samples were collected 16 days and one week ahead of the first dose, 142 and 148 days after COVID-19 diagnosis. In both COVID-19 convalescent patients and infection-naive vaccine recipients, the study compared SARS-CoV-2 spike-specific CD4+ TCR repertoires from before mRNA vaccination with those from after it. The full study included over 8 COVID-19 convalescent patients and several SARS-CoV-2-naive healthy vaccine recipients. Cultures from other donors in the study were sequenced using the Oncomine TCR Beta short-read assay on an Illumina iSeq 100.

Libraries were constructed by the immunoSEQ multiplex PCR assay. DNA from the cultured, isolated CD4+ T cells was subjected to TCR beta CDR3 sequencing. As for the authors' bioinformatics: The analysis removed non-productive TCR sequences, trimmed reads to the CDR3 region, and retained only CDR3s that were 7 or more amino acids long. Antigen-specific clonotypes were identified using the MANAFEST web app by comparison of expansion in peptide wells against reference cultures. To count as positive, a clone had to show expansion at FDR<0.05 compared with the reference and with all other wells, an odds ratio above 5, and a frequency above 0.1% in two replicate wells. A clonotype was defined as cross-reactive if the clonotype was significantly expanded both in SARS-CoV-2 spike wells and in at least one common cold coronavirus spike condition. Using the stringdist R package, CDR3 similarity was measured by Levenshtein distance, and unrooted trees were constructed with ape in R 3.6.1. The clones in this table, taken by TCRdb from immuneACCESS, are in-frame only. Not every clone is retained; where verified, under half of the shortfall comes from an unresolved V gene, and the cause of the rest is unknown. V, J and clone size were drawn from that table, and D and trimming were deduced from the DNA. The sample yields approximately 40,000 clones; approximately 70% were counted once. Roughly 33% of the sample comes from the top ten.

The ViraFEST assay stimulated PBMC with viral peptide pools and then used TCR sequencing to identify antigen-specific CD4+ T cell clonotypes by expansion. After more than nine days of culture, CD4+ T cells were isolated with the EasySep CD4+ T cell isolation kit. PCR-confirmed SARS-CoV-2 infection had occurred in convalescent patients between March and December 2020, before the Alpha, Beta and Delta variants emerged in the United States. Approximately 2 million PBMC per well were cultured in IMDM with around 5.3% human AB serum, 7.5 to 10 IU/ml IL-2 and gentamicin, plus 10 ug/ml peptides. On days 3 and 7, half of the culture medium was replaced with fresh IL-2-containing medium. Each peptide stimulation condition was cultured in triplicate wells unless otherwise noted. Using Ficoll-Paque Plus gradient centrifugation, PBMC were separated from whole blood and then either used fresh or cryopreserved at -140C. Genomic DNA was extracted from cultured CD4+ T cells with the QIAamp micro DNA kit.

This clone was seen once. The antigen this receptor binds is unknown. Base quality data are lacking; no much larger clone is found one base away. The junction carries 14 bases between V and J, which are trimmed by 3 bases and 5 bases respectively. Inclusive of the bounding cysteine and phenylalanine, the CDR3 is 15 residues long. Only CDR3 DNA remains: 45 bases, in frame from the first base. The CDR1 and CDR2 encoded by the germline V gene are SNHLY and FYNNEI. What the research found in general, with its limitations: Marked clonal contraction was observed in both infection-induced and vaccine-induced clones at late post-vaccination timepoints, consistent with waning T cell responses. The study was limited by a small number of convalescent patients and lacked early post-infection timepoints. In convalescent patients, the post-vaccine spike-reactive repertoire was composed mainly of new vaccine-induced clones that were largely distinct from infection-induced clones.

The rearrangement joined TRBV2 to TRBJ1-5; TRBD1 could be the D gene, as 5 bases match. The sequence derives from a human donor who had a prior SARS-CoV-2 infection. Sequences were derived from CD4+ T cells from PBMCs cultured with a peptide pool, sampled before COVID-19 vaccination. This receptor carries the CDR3 CASSDTGRVYQPQHF. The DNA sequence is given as TGTGCCAGCAGTGACACGGGCAGGGTGTATCAGCCCCAGCATTTT.